The T cell receptor (beta chain) under discussion was sequenced for a study of blood T cell repertoires in COVID-19. This clone was seen just once. Measured with immunoSEQ multiplex PCR; TCRdb has only the in-frame clones, and not every one. The top ten hold just over 9.5% of the sample, which has approximately 330,000 clones, roughly 86% seen once. The CDR3 totals 17 residues. The rearrangement links TRBV21-1 to TRBJ2-6; the D segment call TRBD1 is taken from the table without a DNA check. TRBV21-1 is marked as a pseudogene. The sequence came from a man younger than 40 with COVID-19, enrolled during active disease. Material for sequencing was peripheral blood. CDR3 protein: CASSKKDAGSGANVLTF. CDR3 coding DNA: TGTGCCAGCAGCAAAAAAGACGCAGGCTCTGGGGCCAACGTCCTGACTTTC.